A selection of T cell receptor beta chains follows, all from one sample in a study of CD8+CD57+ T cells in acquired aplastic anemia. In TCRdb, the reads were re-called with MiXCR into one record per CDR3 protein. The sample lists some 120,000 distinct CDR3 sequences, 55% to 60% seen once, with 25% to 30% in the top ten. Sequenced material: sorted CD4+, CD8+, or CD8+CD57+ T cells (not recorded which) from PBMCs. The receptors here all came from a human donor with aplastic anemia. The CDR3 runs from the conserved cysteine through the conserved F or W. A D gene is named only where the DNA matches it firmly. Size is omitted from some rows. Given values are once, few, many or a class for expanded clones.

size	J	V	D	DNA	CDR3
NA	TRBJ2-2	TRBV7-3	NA	TGTGCCAGCAGCTTGGCTAGTGCCGGGGAGCTGTTTTTT	CASSLASAGELFF
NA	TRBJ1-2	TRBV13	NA	TGTGCCAGCAGCTTATACGAGGGGGTGGATGGCTACACCTTC	CASSLYEGVDGYTF
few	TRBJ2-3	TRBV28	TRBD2	TGTGCCAGCAGTTTACCCGGGAGGGCCGTAGATACGCAGTATTTT	CASSLPGRAVDTQYF
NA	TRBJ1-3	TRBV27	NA	TGTGCCAGCTCCTTTGGCTCGGGGGCTGGAAACACCATATATTTT	CASSFGSGAGNTIYF
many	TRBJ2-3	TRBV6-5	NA	TGTGCCAGCAGTTACTCTGAGCGCCCGAGCACAGATACGCAGTATTTT	CASSYSERPSTDTQYF
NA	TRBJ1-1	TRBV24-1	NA	TGTGCCACCAGTGATTTGCAAGGCGTAGAAGCTTTCTTT	CATSDLQGVEAFF
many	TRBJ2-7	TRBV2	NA	TGTGCCAGCAGTGAAGACTACGAGCAGTACTTC	CASSEDYEQYF
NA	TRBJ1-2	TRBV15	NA	TGTGCCACCAGCAGAGCAAGGAACAACTATGGCTACACCTTC	CATSRARNNYGYTF
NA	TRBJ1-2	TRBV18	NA	TGTGCCAGCCTTACACGGACCGGTGGCTACACCTTC	CASLTRTGGYTF
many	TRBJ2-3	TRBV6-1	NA	TGTGCCAGCACCCCCTCCCACCTAGCGACAGATACGCAGTATTTT	CASTPSHLATDTQYF
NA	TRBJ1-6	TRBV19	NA	TGTGCCAGTAGTAAGTTAGGGCGGTCACCCCTCCACTTT	CASSKLGRSPLHF
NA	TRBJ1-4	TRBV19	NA	TGTGCCTGCAAGGGTGAAAAACTGTTTTTT	CACKGEKLFF
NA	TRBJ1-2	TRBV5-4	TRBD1	TGTGCCAGCAGCCGTCCGGGACAGGGAAACTATGGCTACACCTTC	CASSRPGQGNYGYTF
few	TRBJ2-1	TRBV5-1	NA	TGCGCCAGCAGCTTGGAGGTGTACAATGAGCAGTTCTTC	CASSLEVYNEQFF
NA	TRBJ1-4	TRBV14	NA	TGTGCCAGCAGCCAAGTTTGGCAGGGAGGCGAAAAACTGTTTTTT	CASSQVWQGGEKLFF
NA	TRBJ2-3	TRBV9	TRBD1	TGTGCCAGCGGACAGGGGCTCGATACGCAGTATTTT	CASGQGLDTQYF
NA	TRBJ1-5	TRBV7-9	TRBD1	TGTGCCAGCAGTGTTGGACAGGGAAATCAGCCCCAGCATTTT	CASSVGQGNQPQHF
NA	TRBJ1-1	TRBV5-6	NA	TGTGCCAGCAGCTTGGAGGGAGGCACTGAAGCTTTCTTT	CASSLEGGTEAFF
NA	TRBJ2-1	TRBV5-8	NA	TGTGCCAGCAGCTTGGGGACAGACTACAATGAGCAGTTCTTC	CASSLGTDYNEQFF
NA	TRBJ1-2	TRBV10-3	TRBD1	TGTGCCATCAGTGAGTCAGGGACAGGGTTTGGCTACACCTTC	CAISESGTGFGYTF
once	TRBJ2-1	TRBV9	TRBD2	TGTGCCAGCAGCCAAGGGACTAGCGGGAGTACTGAGCAGTTCTTC	CASSQGTSGSTEQFF
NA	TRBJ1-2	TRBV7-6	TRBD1	TGTGCCAGCAGCTTAGATGGGACAGGGGGCGTCGGCTATGGCTACACCTTC	CASSLDGTGGVGYGYTF
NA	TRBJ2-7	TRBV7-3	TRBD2	TGTGCCAGCAGCTTGACTAGCGGGTCGCTTTCTGGCTACGAGCAGTACTTC	CASSLTSGSLSGYEQYF
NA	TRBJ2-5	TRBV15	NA	TGTGCCACCAGCAGACCACAGGTCTCCGTAGAGACCCAGTACTTC	CATSRPQVSVETQYF
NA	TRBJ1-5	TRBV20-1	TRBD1	TGCAGTGCAAGGACAGGCTATCAGCCCCAGCATTTT	CSARTGYQPQHF
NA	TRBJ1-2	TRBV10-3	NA	TGTGCCATCAGTGACTACACCTTC	CAISDYTF
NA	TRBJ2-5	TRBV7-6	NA	TGTGCCAGCAGCTTAGTGGATGGGCTGTCGCACTTC	CASSLVDGLSHF
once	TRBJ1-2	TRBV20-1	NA	TGCAGTGCTAGAGAAGGAGAAGGGGGGGACTATGGCTACACCTTC	CSAREGEGGDYGYTF
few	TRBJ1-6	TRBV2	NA	TGTGCCAGCAGTGAAGGGGGGTATGTTTCACCCCTCCACTTT	CASSEGGYVSPLHF
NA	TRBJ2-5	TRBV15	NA	TGTGCCACCAGCAGGTCAAAGCAAGAGACCCAGTACTTC	CATSRSKQETQYF
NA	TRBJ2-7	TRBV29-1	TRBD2	TGCAGCGGCGGGACTAGCGCGGAACGGAGGGAGCAGTACTTC	CSGGTSAERREQYF
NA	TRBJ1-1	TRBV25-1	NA	TGTGCCAGCAGACTTCCCCCCGGGTTAATGAACACTGAAGCTTTCTTT	CASRLPPGLMNTEAFF
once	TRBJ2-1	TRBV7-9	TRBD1	TGTGCCAGCAGCTGGGGACAGGGACAGTCCCAGTTCTTC	CASSWGQGQSQFF
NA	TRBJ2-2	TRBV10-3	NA	TGTGCCATCAGTGAGGGGAATCCTGGCGGGGAGCTGTTTTTT	CAISEGNPGGELFF
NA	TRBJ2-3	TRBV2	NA	TGTGCCAGCAGTGACAAACCTAGCACAGATACGCAGTATTTT	CASSDKPSTDTQYF
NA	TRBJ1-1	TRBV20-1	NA	TGCAGTGCTAGAGACCCGGGGACAAGGTTCTCACAGGGTACTGAAGCTTTCTTT	CSARDPGTRFSQGTEAFF
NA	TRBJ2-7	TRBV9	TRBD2	TGTGCCAGCAGCCAGGGACTAGCGGCGTACGAGCAGTACTTC	CASSQGLAAYEQYF
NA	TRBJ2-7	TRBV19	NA	TGTGCCACCTCGTGGGGGGCTTCTTACGAGCAGTACTTC	CATSWGASYEQYF
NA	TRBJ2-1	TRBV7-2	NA	TGTGCCAGCAGCTTGCTAAATGAGCAGTTCTTC	CASSLLNEQFF
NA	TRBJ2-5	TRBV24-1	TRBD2	TGTGCCACCAGTGAGGCAACTAGCGGGAGGGCTAAAGAGACCCAGTACTTC	CATSEATSGRAKETQYF
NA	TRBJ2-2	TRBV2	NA	TGTGCCAGCACAGGGGGAGGGAACACCGGGGAGCTGTTTTTT	CASTGGGNTGELFF
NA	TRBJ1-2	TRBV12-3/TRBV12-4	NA	TGTGCCAGCAGTAAGACGAGCTTAAACTATGGCTACACCTTC	CASSKTSLNYGYTF
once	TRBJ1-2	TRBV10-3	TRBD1	TGTGCCATTTCAATTCCAGGACAGGGAATCTATGGCTACACCTTC	CAISIPGQGIYGYTF
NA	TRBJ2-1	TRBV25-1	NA	TGTGCCAGCAGTCCGGGCGTTGGGGGTTACCCCTACAATGAGCAGTTCTTC	CASSPGVGGYPYNEQFF
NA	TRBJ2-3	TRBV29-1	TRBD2	TGCAGCGCGGGGAGGGGATTGGGCACAGATACGCAGTATTTT	CSAGRGLGTDTQYF